The 32 T cell receptor beta chains below all came from one sample that was sequenced in a study of shared clonotypes between healthy human individuals. The data were produced by immunoSEQ multiplex PCR, yet TCRdb's version contains in-frame clones alone and is incomplete. The profile covers about 380,000 clones, with just over 95% appearing a single time and approximately 0.32% taken by the ten largest. Sample: memory CD8+ T cells sorted from blood. Noted subset: CD45RO+ cells pooled with CCR7-negative TemRA cells. These receptors originate from a young man in good health.

CDR3 protein: CASSYVGHSNQPQHF. For the CDR3, the DNA is TGTGCCAGCAGCTATGTGGGACATAGCAATCAGCCCCAGCATTTT. The chain joins TRBV7-2 to TRBJ1-5, with D tentatively TRBD1 (6 bases). Trimming removed 4 bases from V and 0 bases from J, with 10 bases in between. CDR1 SGHTA and CDR2 FQGNSA come from the germline V gene. CDR3 length: 15 amino acids.

The chain links TRBV27 to TRBJ2-7, with 11 bases fitting TRBD2. The CDR3 is 16 amino acids. V lost 5 bases to trimming and J lost 3 bases; unmatched junction nucleotides: 9. Germline V CDR1 and CDR2: MNHEY, SMNVEV (reference sequence). Here the CDR3 DNA reads TGTGCCAGCAGTCCCCGCGCTAGCGGGAGGCTCTACGAGCAGTACTTC. Amino acid sequence: CASSPRASGRLYEQYF.

The chain is built from TRBV15 and TRBJ2-7, with TRBD1 matching over 8 bases. There are 20 residues in the CDR3. Looked up from germline, CDR1 is LNHNV and CDR2 is YYDKDF (reference sequence). After removal of 0 bases from V and 0 bases from J, the junction contained 16 bases not matched to a gene. CDR3 sequence reads: CATSRDRAGGSTFSSYEQYF. The CDR3 DNA is TGTGCCACCAGCAGAGATCGTGCAGGGGGCTCAACCTTTAGCTCCTACGAGCAGTACTTC.

The chain employs TRBV5-6 and TRBJ2-1, with D uncertain. V lost 3 bases, J lost 0 bases, and 4 bases lay in between. CDR1 is SGHDT and CDR2 is YYEEEE in the germline V gene. CDR3 length: 13 residues. In nucleotides, the CDR3 is TGTGCCAGCAGCTCCTACTCCTACAATGAGCAGTTCTTC. Its protein is CASSSYSYNEQFF.

The V and J genes are TRBV7-9 and TRBJ2-6; D is undetermined. CDR3 length: 13 amino acids. V dropped 2 bases and J dropped 5 bases, with 4 bases sitting between them. The germline gives CDR1 SEHNR, CDR2 FQNEAQ (reference sequence). The CDR3 nucleotides read TGTGCCAGCAGCTTATCCCGGGCCAACGTCCTGACTTTC. It translates to CASSLSRANVLTF.

The chain has TRBV28 and TRBJ2-5; D gene uncertain. Germline CDR1 MDHEN, CDR2 SYDVKM. This CDR3 has 12 amino acids. V lost 4 bases and J lost 4, with 7 bases in between. CDR3 residues: CASSSLGETQYF. Written as DNA, the CDR3 is TGTGCCAGCAGTTCCCTAGGAGAGACCCAGTACTTC. Supplemented by reference TRBV28 and TRBJ2-5, the full variable domain reads DVKVTQSSRYLVKRTGEKVFLECVQDMDHENMFWYRQDPGLGLRLIYFSYDVKMKEKGDIPEGYSVSREKKERFSLILESASTNQTSMYLCASSSLGETQYFGPGTRLLVL.

The rearrangement uses TRBV5-1 and TRBJ2-3, with 15 bases matching TRBD2. The V gene's germline CDR1 is SGHRS and CDR2 YFSETQ. With V trimmed by 2 bases and J by 2 bases, 3 bases remained unmatched. This CDR3 is 17 amino acids long. The CDR3 region has the DNA TGCGCCAGCAGCTTATGGACTAGCGGGAGGGCCACAGATACGCAGTATTTT. Translated, it gives CASSLWTSGRATDTQYF.

The chain has TRBV27 and TRBJ2-1, with D perhaps TRBD2 (7 bases). CDR1 is MNHEY and CDR2 is SMNVEV in the germline V gene (reference sequence). The CDR3 is made up of 16 amino acids. V was pared by 1 base and J by 8 bases, with 18 bases between. CDR3 sequence reads: CASSLLGGAHLDEQFF. Here the CDR3 DNA reads TGTGCCAGCAGTTTATTGGGGGGGGCGCATTTGGATGAGCAGTTCTTC.

The gene calls are TRBV2 and TRBJ1-4; no firm D call. The CDR3 extends over 14 amino acids. Germline loops: CDR1 SNHLY, CDR2 FYNNEI. Trimming stripped 7 bases from V and 1 base from J, with 10 bases between. The CDR3 protein is CASKSAITNEKLFF. CDR3 in DNA: TGTGCCAGCAAGTCGGCCATAACTAATGAAAAACTGTTTTTT.

V is TRBV11-2 and J is TRBJ1-4, with a weak D call TRBD1 (5 bases). The CDR3 is 14 residues long. Between the trimmed V and J ends, which lost 2 bases and 12 bases, there was a span of 16 bases. In germline, CDR1 is SGHAT, CDR2 FQNNGV. Written as DNA, the CDR3 is TGTGCCAGCAGCTTAAATTTGGGGGTCCCACAACTGTTTTTT. This translates into CASSLNLGVPQLFF.

The rearrangement uses TRBV5-8 and TRBJ2-7; 13 bases agree with TRBD2. The CDR3 totals 18 residues. Per the germline V gene, CDR1 is SGHTS and CDR2 is YDEGEE. V lost 4 bases to trimming and J lost 2 bases; unmatched junction nucleotides: 12. The CDR3 reads CASSHQSPGLAGAYEQYF. In DNA, the CDR3 is TGTGCCAGCAGCCACCAATCCCCAGGACTAGCGGGAGCCTACGAGCAGTACTTC.

The chain couples TRBV11-2 to TRBJ1-1; D is undetermined. V shed 0 bases and J shed 2 bases, with 1 base lying between them. The CDR3 spans 12 residues. CDR1 is SGHAT, CDR2 FQNNGV, per germline. This chain's CDR3 is CASSLDNTEAFF. Written as DNA, the CDR3 is TGTGCCAGCAGCTTAGACAACACTGAAGCTTTCTTT.

This chain uses TRBV19 with TRBJ2-2, with 7 bases that match TRBD2. CDR3 length: 15 amino acids. CDR1 is LNHDA, CDR2 SQIVND, per germline (reference sequence). J lost 0 bases, V lost 10 bases, and 8 bases had no gene match. CDR3 sequence: CAITGRRANTGELFF. The CDR3 nucleotides are TGTGCCATCACCGGGAGGAGGGCGAACACCGGGGAGCTGTTTTTT.

This chain uses TRBV19 with TRBJ2-1, with 12 bases fitting TRBD2. V shed 5 bases and J 0 bases; nucleotides not matched to a gene: 11. CDR3 length equals 19 residues. Germline lookup yields CDR1 LNHDA and CDR2 SQIVND (reference sequence). This CDR3 is CASSPRLAGALSSYNEQFF. In nucleotides, the CDR3 is TGTGCCAGTAGTCCCCGACTAGCGGGAGCGCTAAGCTCCTACAATGAGCAGTTCTTC.

Of note for this clone: The same CDR3 also results from other DNA sequences found in this sample. The chain employs TRBV28 and TRBJ1-2; TRBD1 matches at 8 bases. The V and J ends lost 3 bases and 4 bases, in that order; junction bases with no gene match: 1. Looked up from germline, CDR1 is MDHEN and CDR2 is SYDVKM. The CDR3 has 13 amino acids. The CDR3: CASSFTGGYGYTF. The CDR3 DNA reads TGTGCCAGCAGTTTCACAGGGGGCTATGGCTACACCTTC.

This clone was observed a handful of times. The V call is TRBV30, the J call TRBJ1-1; 8 positions match TRBD1. The CDR3 extends over 14 amino acids. V trimming: 1 base; J trimming: 1 base; junction bases outside the gene matches: 2. CDR1 is GTSNPN, CDR2 SVGIG, per germline (reference sequence). The CDR3 nucleotides are TGTGCCTGGAGTGGGACAGGGTGGAACACTGAAGCTTTCTTT. Amino acids: CAWSGTGWNTEAFF.

The genes are TRBV4-1 and TRBJ2-7, with 9 bases fitting TRBD2. The V gene end was trimmed by 0 bases and the J gene end by 7 bases; junction bases not matched to a gene: 7. The CDR3 runs 15 residues. CDR1 MGHRA and CDR2 YSYEKL come from the germline V gene. The CDR3 sequence is CASSQEAGGSGEQYF. CDR3 nucleotides: TGCGCCAGCAGCCAAGAGGCGGGAGGGTCGGGGGAGCAGTACTTC.

CDR3 in DNA: TGTGCCAGCAGCGGACCCGGACTAGCGGGAGGATGGACCGGGGAGCTGTTTTTT. Its protein product is CASSGPGLAGGWTGELFF. The V gene is TRBV5-4, the J gene TRBJ2-2, with TRBD2 identical over 14 bases. The ends lost 4 bases at V and 5 bases at J; junction bases unmatched: 10. CDR1 SGHNT and CDR2 YYREEE come from the germline V gene (reference sequence). The CDR3 spans 18 residues.

Note on this clone: The same CDR3 can be traced to other DNA sequences in this sample. V usage is TRBV11-2 and J usage is TRBJ2-7, with 7 bases that match TRBD2. Germline lookup yields CDR1 SGHAT and CDR2 FQNNGV. Losses at the gene ends were 3 bases for V and 6 bases for J; bases not matched to a gene: 11. The CDR3 is made up of 15 amino acids. The CDR3 sequence: CASSLGRGSQGEQYF. The CDR3 bases are TGTGCCAGCAGCTTGGGGCGGGGGTCTCAGGGCGAGCAGTACTTC.

This sequence joins TRBV5-1 and TRBJ2-6; 10 nucleotides agree with TRBD1. Germline assignment: CDR1 SGHRS and CDR2 YFSETQ. V shed 3 bases, J shed 0 bases, and the junction held 6 bases outside the gene matches. This CDR3 spans 18 amino acids. Written as DNA, the CDR3 is TGCGCCAGCAGCTGGGGGACAGGGGTGGTCTCTGGGGCCAACGTCCTGACTTTC. Protein product: CASSWGTGVVSGANVLTF.

The CDR3 sequence is CAWSVTGIGTSGNTIYF. As DNA, the CDR3 is TGTGCCTGGAGTGTAACGGGGATAGGGACCTCTGGAAACACCATATATTTT. The chain has TRBV30 and TRBJ1-3; tentative D call: TRBD1 (5 bases). Germline lookup yields CDR1 GTSNPN and CDR2 SVGIG (reference sequence). The CDR3 spans 17 residues. Between the trimmed V and J ends, which lost 0 bases and 0 bases, there was a span of 15 bases.

This chain connects TRBV7-9 to TRBJ2-1; 7 bases fit TRBD1. The CDR3 runs to 15 residues. CDR1 is SEHNR, CDR2 FQNEAQ, per germline (reference sequence). V lost 5 bases, J lost 7 bases, and 11 bases stayed unmatched. CDR3 bases: TGTGCCAGCAGCCGTCGACAGGGACCAGCGAATGAGCAGTTCTTC. It is translated as CASSRRQGPANEQFF.

The chain has TRBV25-1 and TRBJ1-4; D unresolved. Germline CDR1 and CDR2: MGHDK and SYGVNS. Trimming left V 3 bases short and J 7 bases short, with 6 bases between. The CDR3 has 12 amino acids. CDR3 coding DNA: TGTGCCAGCAGTGACAGTTCTGAAAAACTGTTTTTT. Amino acids: CASSDSSEKLFF.

The chain uses TRBV27 and TRBJ2-6; possibly TRBD2 for D (6 bases). Trimming took 6 bases from V and 1 from J, leaving 16 bases between them. Germline values: CDR1 MNHEY, CDR2 SMNVEV (reference sequence). This CDR3 comprises 17 residues. CDR3 loop: CASSHLAMGSGANVLTF. The CDR3 coding sequence is TGTGCCAGCAGCCACCTAGCGATGGGGTCTGGGGCCAACGTCCTGACTTTC.

This chain uses TRBV28 with TRBJ2-1; D is perhaps TRBD1 or TRBD2 (6 bases each). Between the trimmed V and J ends, which lost 6 bases and 13 bases, there was a span of 22 bases. CDR3 length equals 14 residues. From germline, CDR1 is MDHEN and CDR2 SYDVKM. The CDR3 loop is CASSSGGAGHNQFF. The CDR3 DNA follows: TGTGCCAGCAGCTCTGGCGGGGCGGGACATAACCAGTTCTTC. Supplemented by reference TRBV28 and TRBJ2-1, the full variable domain reads DVKVTQSSRYLVKRTGEKVFLECVQDMDHENMFWYRQDPGLGLRLIYFSYDVKMKEKGDIPEGYSVSREKKERFSLILESASTNQTSMYLCASSSGGAGHNQFFGPGTRLTVL.

The chain couples TRBV6-1 to TRBJ2-1; D gene unclear. The germline V and J ends were trimmed by 6 bases and 10 bases, with 10 bases remaining between them. The CDR3 has 11 amino acids. The V gene's germline CDR1 is MNHNS and CDR2 SASEGT. CDR3 nucleotides: TGTGCCAGCAGGTCACTACTCGAGCAGTTCTTC. Its protein is CASRSLLEQFF.

The chain is built from TRBV30 and TRBJ1-6, with 10 bases aligning to TRBD1. Germline V lookup: CDR1 GTSNPN, CDR2 SVGIG (reference sequence). The CDR3 runs 14 residues. Germline trimming cut 1 base from V and 6 bases from J; bases unmatched to any gene: 0. CDR3 protein: CAWSGTGGNSPLHF. The CDR3 region has the DNA TGTGCCTGGAGTGGGACAGGGGGTAATTCACCCCTCCACTTT.

The chain combines TRBV15 with TRBJ2-5; 8 bases map to TRBD2. V lost 4 bases, J lost 5 bases, and 6 bases stayed unmatched. Germline V lookup: CDR1 LNHNV, CDR2 YYDKDF (reference sequence). The length of the CDR3 is 14 residues. CDR3 sequence (DNA): TGTGCCACCAGCATAGACCGACTAGCGGAGACCCAGTACTTC. Encoded protein: CATSIDRLAETQYF.

A note on this clone: Other DNA sequences in the same sample also yield this CDR3. This rearrangement joins TRBV6-5 to TRBJ2-1; D remains unclear. CDR3 length: 13 residues. V gave up 0 bases and J gave up 3 bases, with 3 bases separating them. From germline, CDR1 is MNHEY and CDR2 SVGAGI. CDR3 bases: TGTGCCAGCAGTTACTCGGACTACAATGAGCAGTTCTTC. Its translation is CASSYSDYNEQFF.

The CDR3 coding sequence is TGTGCCAGCTGCCAAAGCACAGATACGCAGTATTTT. Amino acids: CASCQSTDTQYF. V usage is TRBV28 and J usage is TRBJ2-3; D call uncertain. Germline V gives CDR1 MDHEN, CDR2 SYDVKM. V was clipped by 8 bases and J by 0 bases, with 6 bases between them. The CDR3 is 12 amino acids.

This chain's CDR3 is CASRLVGERLYF. The CDR3 DNA follows: TGTGCCAGCCGGTTGGTGGGGGAGCGTCTGTACTTC. V usage is TRBV2 and J usage is TRBJ2-7; TRBD1 or TRBD2 may be the D gene (5 bases each). The germline gives CDR1 SNHLY, CDR2 FYNNEI. V lost 8 bases and J 12 bases, leaving 20 bases between the germline ends. This CDR3 region has 12 residues.

V gene TRBV7-2 combines with J gene TRBJ2-1; D gene ambiguous. The CDR3 length is 14 residues. V was cut by 1 base and J by 5 bases, with 9 bases left in between. Germline assignment: CDR1 SGHTA and CDR2 FQGNSA. The CDR3 sequence is CASSLVGLNNEQFF. The DNA for the CDR3 is TGTGCCAGCAGCTTAGTAGGGCTTAACAATGAGCAGTTCTTC.